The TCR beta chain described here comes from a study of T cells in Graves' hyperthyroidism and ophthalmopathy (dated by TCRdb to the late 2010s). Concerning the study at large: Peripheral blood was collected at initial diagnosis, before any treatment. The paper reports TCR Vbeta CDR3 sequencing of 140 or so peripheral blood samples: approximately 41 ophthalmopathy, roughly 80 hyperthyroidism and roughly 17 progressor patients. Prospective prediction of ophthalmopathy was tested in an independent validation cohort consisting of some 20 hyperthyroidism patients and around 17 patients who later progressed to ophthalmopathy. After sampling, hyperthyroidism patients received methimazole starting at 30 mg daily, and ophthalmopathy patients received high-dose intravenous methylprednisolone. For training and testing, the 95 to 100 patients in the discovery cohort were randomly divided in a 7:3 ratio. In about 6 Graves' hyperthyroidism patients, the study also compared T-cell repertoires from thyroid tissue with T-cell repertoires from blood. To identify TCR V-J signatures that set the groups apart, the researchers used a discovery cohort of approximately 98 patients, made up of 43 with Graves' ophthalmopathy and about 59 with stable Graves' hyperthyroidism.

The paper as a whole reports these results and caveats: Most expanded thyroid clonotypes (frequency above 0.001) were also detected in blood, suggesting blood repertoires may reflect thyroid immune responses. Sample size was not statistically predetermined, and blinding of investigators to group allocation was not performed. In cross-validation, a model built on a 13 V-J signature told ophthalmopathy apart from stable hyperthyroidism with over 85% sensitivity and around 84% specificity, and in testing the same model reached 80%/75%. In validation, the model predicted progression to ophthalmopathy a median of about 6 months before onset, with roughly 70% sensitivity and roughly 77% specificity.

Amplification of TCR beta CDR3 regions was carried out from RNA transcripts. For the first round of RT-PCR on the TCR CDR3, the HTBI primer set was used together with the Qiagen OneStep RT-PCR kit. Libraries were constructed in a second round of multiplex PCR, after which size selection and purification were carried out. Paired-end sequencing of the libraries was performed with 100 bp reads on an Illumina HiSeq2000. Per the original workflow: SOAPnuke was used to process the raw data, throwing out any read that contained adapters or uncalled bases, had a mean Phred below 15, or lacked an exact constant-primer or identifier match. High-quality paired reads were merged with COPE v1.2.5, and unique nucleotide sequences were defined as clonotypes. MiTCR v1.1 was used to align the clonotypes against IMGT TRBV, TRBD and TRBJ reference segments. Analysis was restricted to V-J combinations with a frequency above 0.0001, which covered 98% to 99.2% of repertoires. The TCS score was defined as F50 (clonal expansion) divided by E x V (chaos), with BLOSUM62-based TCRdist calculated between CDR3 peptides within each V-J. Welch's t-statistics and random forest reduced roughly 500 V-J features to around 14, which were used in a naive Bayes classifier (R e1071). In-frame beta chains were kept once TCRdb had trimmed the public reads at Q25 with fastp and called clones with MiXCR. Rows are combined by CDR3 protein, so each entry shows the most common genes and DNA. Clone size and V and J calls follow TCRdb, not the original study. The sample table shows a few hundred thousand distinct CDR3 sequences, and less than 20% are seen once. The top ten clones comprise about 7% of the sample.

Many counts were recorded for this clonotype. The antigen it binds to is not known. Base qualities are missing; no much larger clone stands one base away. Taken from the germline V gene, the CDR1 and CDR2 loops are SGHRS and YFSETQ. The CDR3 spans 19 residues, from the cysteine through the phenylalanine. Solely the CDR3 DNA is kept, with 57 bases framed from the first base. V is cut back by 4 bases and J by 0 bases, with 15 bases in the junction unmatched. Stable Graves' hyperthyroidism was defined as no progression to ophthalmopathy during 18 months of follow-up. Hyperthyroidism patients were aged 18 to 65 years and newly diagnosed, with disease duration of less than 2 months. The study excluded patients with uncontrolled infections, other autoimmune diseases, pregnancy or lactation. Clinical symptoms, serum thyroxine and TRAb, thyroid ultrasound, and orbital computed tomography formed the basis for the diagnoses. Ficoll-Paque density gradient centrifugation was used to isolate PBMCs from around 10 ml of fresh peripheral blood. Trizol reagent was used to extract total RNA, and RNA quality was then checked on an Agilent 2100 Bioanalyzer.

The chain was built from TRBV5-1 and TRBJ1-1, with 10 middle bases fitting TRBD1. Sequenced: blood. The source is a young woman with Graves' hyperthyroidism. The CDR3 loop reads CASSRPPGTGEIMNTEAFF. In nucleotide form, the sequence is TGCGCCAGCAGCCGCCCCCCCGGGACAGGGGAAATCATGAACACTGAAGCTTTCTTT.